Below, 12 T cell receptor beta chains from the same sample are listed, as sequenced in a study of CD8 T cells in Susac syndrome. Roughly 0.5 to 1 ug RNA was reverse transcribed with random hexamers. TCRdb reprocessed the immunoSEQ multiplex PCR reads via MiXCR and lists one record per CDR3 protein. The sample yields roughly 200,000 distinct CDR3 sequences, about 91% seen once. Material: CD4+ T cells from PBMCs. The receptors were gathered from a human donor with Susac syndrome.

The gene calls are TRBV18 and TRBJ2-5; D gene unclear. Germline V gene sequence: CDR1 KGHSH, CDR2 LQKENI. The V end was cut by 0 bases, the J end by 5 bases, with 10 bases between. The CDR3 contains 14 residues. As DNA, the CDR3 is TGTGCCAGCTCACCACCGGAAAGAGCGGAGACCCAGTACTTC. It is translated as CASSPPERAETQYF.

The CDR3 protein is CASIPRLASNEQFF. The CDR3 bases are TGTGCCAGCATTCCCCGACTAGCTTCCAATGAGCAGTTCTTC. This chain joins TRBV6-2 or TRBV6-3 and TRBJ2-1; 7 bases fit TRBD2. The CDR3 runs 14 residues. The germline gives CDR1 MNHEY, CDR2 SVGEGT. The J segment lost 6 bases and the V segment lost 7 bases, leaving 9 bases of the junction unmatched.

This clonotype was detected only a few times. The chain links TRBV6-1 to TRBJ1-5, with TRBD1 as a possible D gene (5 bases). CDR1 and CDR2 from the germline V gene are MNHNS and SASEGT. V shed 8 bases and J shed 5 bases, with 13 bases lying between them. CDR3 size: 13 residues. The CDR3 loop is CASRRGRDQPQHF. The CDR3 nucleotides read TGTGCCAGCCGGAGGGGCAGAGATCAGCCCCAGCATTTT.

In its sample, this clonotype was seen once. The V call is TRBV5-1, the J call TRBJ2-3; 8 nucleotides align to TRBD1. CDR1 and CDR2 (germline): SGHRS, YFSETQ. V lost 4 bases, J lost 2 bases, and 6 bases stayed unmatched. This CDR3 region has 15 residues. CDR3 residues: CASSLTGDITDTQYF. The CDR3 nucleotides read TGCGCCAGCAGCCTGACAGGGGACATCACAGATACGCAGTATTTT.

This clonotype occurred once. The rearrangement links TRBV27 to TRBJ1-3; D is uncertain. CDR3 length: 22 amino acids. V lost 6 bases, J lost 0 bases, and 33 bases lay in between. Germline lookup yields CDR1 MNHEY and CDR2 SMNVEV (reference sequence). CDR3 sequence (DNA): TGTGCCAGCAGCCCCTACTCACCTATCCGGAATCATGGTCGGGGCTCTGGAAACACCATATATTTT. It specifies CASSPYSPIRNHGRGSGNTIYF.

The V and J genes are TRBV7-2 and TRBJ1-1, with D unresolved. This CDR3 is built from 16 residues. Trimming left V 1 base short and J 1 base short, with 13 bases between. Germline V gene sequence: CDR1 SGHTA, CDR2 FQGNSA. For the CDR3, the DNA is TGTGCCAGCAGCTTAGATTCTAGGGTCCCGAACACTGAAGCTTTCTTT. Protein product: CASSLDSRVPNTEAFF.

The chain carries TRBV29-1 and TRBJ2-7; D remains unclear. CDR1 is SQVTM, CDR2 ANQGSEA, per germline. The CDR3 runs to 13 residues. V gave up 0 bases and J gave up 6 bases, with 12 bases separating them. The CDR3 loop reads CSVEDTVEGEQYF. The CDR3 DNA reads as TGCAGCGTTGAAGATACCGTCGAAGGCGAGCAGTACTTC.

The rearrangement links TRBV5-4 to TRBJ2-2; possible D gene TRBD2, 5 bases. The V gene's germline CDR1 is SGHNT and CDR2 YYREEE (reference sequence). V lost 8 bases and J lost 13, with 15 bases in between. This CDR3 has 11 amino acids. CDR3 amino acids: CASTHEGVLFF. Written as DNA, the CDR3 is TGTGCCAGTACCCACGAGGGTGTGCTGTTTTTT.

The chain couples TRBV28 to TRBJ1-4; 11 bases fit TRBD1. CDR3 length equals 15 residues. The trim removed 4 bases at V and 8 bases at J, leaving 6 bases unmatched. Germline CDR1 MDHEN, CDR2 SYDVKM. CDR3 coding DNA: TGTGCCAGCAGTTCGCCGGGACAGGGGGAAGAAAAACTGTTTTTT. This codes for CASSSPGQGEEKLFF.

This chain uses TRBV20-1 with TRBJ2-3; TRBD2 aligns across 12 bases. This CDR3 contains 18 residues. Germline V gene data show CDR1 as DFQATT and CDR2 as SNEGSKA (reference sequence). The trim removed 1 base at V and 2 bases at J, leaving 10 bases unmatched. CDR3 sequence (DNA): TGCAGTGCTAGAGCTCCCCTAGCGGGGGGGCACCACACAGATACGCAGTATTTT. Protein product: CSARAPLAGGHHTDTQYF.

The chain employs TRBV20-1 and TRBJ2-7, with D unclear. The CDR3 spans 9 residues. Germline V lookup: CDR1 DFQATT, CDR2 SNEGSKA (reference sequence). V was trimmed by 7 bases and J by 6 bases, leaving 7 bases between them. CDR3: CSEPGEQYF. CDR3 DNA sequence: TGCAGTGAACCTGGCGAGCAGTACTTC.

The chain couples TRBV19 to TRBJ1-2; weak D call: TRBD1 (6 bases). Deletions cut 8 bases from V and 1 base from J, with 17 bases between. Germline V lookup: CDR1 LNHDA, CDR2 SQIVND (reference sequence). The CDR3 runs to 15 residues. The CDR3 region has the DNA TGTGCCAGTGCGGAGGGGGATTTCGGTAACTATGGCTACACCTTC. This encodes CASAEGDFGNYGYTF.